The 21 T cell receptor beta chains listed next were all sequenced from one sample in a study of blood T cell repertoires in COVID-19. Clones were read by immunoSEQ multiplex PCR, and TCRdb kept only the in-frame ones, dropping some. Of more than 300,000 clones in the sample, around 87% were seen once. Sequenced input: PBMCs or T cells enriched from blood (not recorded which). The receptors were gathered from a man aged 35 to 55 in a cohort exposed to, infected with or recovered from COVID-19 (not recorded which).

J is TRBJ1-1 and V is TRBV7-9, with 9 nucleotides matching TRBD1. The CDR3 is made up of 14 amino acids. Germline trimming cut 1 base from V and 3 bases from J; bases unmatched to any gene: 0. Germline CDR1 is SEHNR and CDR2 is FQNEAQ (reference sequence). CDR3 bases: TGTGCCAGCAGCTTAGGGACAGGGGACACTGAAGCTTTCTTT. Residues: CASSLGTGDTEAFF. The variable domain in full, completed from reference TRBV7-9 and TRBJ1-1, reads DTGVSQNPRHKITKRGQNVTFRCDPISEHNRLYWYRQTLGQGPEFLTYFQNEAQLEKSRLLSDRFSAERPKGSFSTLEIQRTEQGDSAMYLCASSLGTGDTEAFFGQGTRLTVV.

This clone is a singleton in its sample. The rearrangement joins TRBV3-1 (or the pseudogene TRBV3-2) to TRBJ1-1; D remains ambiguous. This CDR3 is built from 12 residues. The V gene lost 1 base and the J gene lost 6 bases, with 6 bases spanning the gap. Germline CDR1 reads LGHDT; CDR2 reads YNNKEL (reference sequence). This CDR3 is CASSQARAEAFF. In DNA, the CDR3 is TGTGCCAGCAGCCAAGCACGCGCTGAAGCTTTCTTT.

The J gene is TRBJ2-3, the V gene TRBV25-1, with D unclear. V was trimmed by 4 bases and J by 1 base, leaving 6 bases between them. From germline, CDR1 is MGHDK and CDR2 SYGVNS. The CDR3 length is 13 residues. CDR3 nucleotides: TGTGCCAGCAGTGGAGGAGGCACAGATACGCAGTATTTT. Amino acids: CASSGGGTDTQYF.

The gene calls are TRBV30 and TRBJ2-5, with unresolved D. CDR3 length equals 12 residues. Per germline, CDR1 GTSNPN and CDR2 SVGIG (reference sequence). V lost 3 bases and J 9 bases, leaving 14 bases between the germline ends. CDR3 protein: CAWSLLHLPQYF. CDR3 nucleotides: TGTGCCTGGAGCCTACTACACCTGCCCCAGTACTTC.

The chain combines TRBV6-5 with TRBJ1-5; D might be TRBD1 (6 bases). The CDR3 covers 14 residues. In germline, CDR1 is MNHEY, CDR2 SVGAGI. V was cut by 2 bases and J by 1 base, with 6 bases left in between. The CDR3 reads CASSYDRSNQPQHF. As DNA, the CDR3 is TGTGCCAGCAGTTACGACAGGAGCAATCAGCCCCAGCATTTT.

This clone occurred once. The chain links TRBV6-5 to TRBJ1-1; 7 bases agree with TRBD1. This CDR3 is built from 14 residues. After removal of 6 bases from V and 5 bases from J, the junction contained 9 bases not matched to a gene. Germline V gene data show CDR1 as MNHEY and CDR2 as SVGAGI. CDR3 amino acids: CASSKTGFETEAFF. Here the CDR3 DNA reads TGTGCCAGCAGCAAGACAGGGTTTGAAACTGAAGCTTTCTTT.

Comments on this clone: Other DNA sequences within the sample encode an identical CDR3. This chain links TRBV2 with TRBJ1-5, with D unresolved. Trimming stripped 2 bases from V and 0 bases from J, with 5 bases between. The CDR3 loop spans 14 amino acids. From germline, CDR1 is SNHLY and CDR2 FYNNEI. The CDR3 protein is CASSELYSNQPQHF. The DNA of the CDR3 is TGTGCCAGCAGTGAACTCTATAGCAATCAGCCCCAGCATTTT.

The chain combines TRBV11-2 with TRBJ2-2, with 13 bases lining up with TRBD2. This CDR3 region has 17 residues. Looked up from germline, CDR1 is SGHAT and CDR2 is FQNNGV. V was pared by 4 bases and J by 5 bases, with 7 bases of the junction left unmatched. The CDR3 DNA is TGTGCCAGCAGCTCACTAGCGGGAGGGCCCGGTACCGGGGAGCTGTTTTTT. The encoded protein is CASSSLAGGPGTGELFF.

V and J are TRBV5-1 and TRBJ2-7; D is unclear. From germline, CDR1 is SGHRS and CDR2 YFSETQ. This CDR3 comprises 12 residues. Trimming left V 3 bases short and J 4 bases short, with 8 bases between. CDR3 sequence reads: CASSSERYEQYF. As DNA, the CDR3 is TGCGCCAGCAGCTCCGAACGGTACGAGCAGTACTTC.

The J gene is TRBJ2-7, the V gene TRBV2; perhaps TRBD2 as D (5 bases). This CDR3 is 12 amino acids long. Germline-derived CDR1 and CDR2 are SNHLY and FYNNEI. V lost 7 bases and J lost 4, with 11 bases in between. CDR3 DNA sequence: TGTGCCAGCACGGGGATGGGGTACGAGCAGTACTTC. It specifies CASTGMGYEQYF.

This sequence joins TRBV10-3 and TRBJ2-7; 7 nucleotides line up with TRBD2. The CDR3 runs to 14 residues. Germline V gene data show CDR1 as ENHRY and CDR2 as SYGVKD. V dropped 5 bases and J dropped 5; count of bases not matched to a gene: 9. In DNA, the CDR3 is TGTGCCATCAGTCCCTCGGCGGGAGCACACGAGCAGTACTTC. Amino acids: CAISPSAGAHEQYF.

V and J are TRBV5-5 and TRBJ1-2, with D perhaps matching TRBD1 (6 bases). Germline CDR1 reads SGHKS; CDR2 reads YYEKEE (reference sequence). Trimming took off 0 bases at V and 4 bases at J, with 13 bases between the two ends. The CDR3 spans 15 residues. The CDR3 is CASSLEQGLGYGYTF. CDR3 sequence (DNA): TGTGCCAGCAGCTTGGAACAGGGCTTGGGCTATGGCTACACCTTC.

The chain combines TRBV7-9 with TRBJ2-2; TRBD1 matches 7 bases. Trimming removed 0 bases from V and 5 bases from J; junction bases left unmatched: 9. Germline assignment: CDR1 SEHNR and CDR2 FQNEAQ (reference sequence). This CDR3 has 17 amino acids. The CDR3 loop is CASSLAGRQGWTGELFF. In DNA, the CDR3 is TGTGCCAGCAGCTTAGCGGGACGACAGGGATGGACCGGGGAGCTGTTTTTT.

A single count supports this clone. The chain recombines TRBV6-5 with TRBJ2-2; a possible D gene is TRBD1 (6 bases). The CDR3 length is 13 residues. V was shortened by 4 bases and J by 6 bases, with 9 bases between the two germline ends. The germline gives CDR1 MNHEY, CDR2 SVGAGI. The CDR3 DNA reads TGTGCCAGCAGTTCAAACAGGGCCGGGGAGCTGTTTTTT. As protein: CASSSNRAGELFF.

This clone has just one count. The rearrangement links TRBV12-5 to TRBJ2-1; D gene unclear. The germline V gene has CDR1 LGHNT and CDR2 FRNRAP. V was pared by 2 bases and J by 7 bases, with 12 bases between. The CDR3 length is 14 residues. Here the CDR3 DNA reads TGTGCTAGTGGTTTGAAGCAGGTCTGGAATGAGCAGTTCTTC. Encoded protein: CASGLKQVWNEQFF.

V and J are TRBV16 and TRBJ1-4; TRBD1 matches at 7 bases. V trimming: 2 bases; J trimming: 3 bases; junction bases outside the gene matches: 9. The CDR3 totals 17 residues. Per germline, CDR1 KGHSY and CDR2 FQNENV. The CDR3 DNA sequence: TGTGCCAGCAGCCAACAACAAACCGGGACAGCTAATGAAAAACTGTTTTTT. This codes for CASSQQQTGTANEKLFF.

The chain recombines TRBV7-9 with TRBJ2-7; 14 bases fit TRBD2. Germline trimming cut 5 bases from V and 6 bases from J; bases unmatched to any gene: 15. The CDR3 spans 18 residues. Per the germline V gene, CDR1 is SEHNR and CDR2 is FQNEAQ (reference sequence). The CDR3 region has the DNA TGTGCCAGCAGCGAAAACGTCACGGGACTAGCGGGAGTCTTCGAGCAGTACTTC. It yields the protein CASSENVTGLAGVFEQYF.

The V and J genes are TRBV5-1 and TRBJ2-2; 10 bases match TRBD1. Germline V lookup: CDR1 SGHRS, CDR2 YFSETQ. J gave up 4 bases and V 9 bases, and 9 bases lay outside the gene matches. The CDR3 totals 15 residues. The CDR3 loop is CATTRQGAGTGELFF. CDR3 bases: TGCGCCACGACCCGACAGGGGGCTGGCACCGGGGAGCTGTTTTTT.

V and J are TRBV10-2 and TRBJ2-7; weak D call: TRBD2 (5 bases). This CDR3 is 12 amino acids long. Looked up from germline, CDR1 is WSHSY and CDR2 is SAAADI. Trimming cost V 5 bases and J 4 bases, with 9 bases left between them. The chain's CDR3 is CASSPGLYEQYF. CDR3 DNA: TGCGCCAGCAGTCCTGGACTTTACGAGCAGTACTTC.

J is TRBJ2-7 and V is TRBV21-1; the listed D gene, TRBD1, was not tested against the DNA. TRBV21-1 constitutes a pseudogene. This CDR3 region has 12 residues. In DNA form, the CDR3 reads TGTGCCAGCAGCACAAGGGGATACGAGCAGTACTTC. Its protein product is CASSTRGYEQYF.

The chain combines TRBV6-5 with TRBJ2-3; D is unresolved. V lost 7 bases and J 2 bases, leaving 10 bases between the germline ends. Germline values: CDR1 MNHEY, CDR2 SVGAGI. The CDR3 is made up of 13 amino acids. The CDR3 loop reads CASTFSNTDTQYF. The DNA for the CDR3 is TGTGCCAGCACTTTTAGTAACACAGATACGCAGTATTTT.